Sequencing of this T cell receptor (beta chain) was carried out in a study of blood T cells in healthy people across ages. Study-wide findings and caveats: A roughly linear age-dependent decrease characterized TCR beta diversity per million T cells.

Trimming took off 6 bases at V and 6 bases at J, with 19 bases between the two ends. The germline gives CDR1 MNHEY, CDR2 SVGEGT. The length of the CDR3 is 15 residues. With a J-beta primer mix and a sample-barcoded 5' primer, a second PCR ran about 7 to 12 cycles. Every cDNA was tagged by a template-switch adaptor with 12 random nucleotides. TCRdb independently ran MiXCR on the 5' RACE reads; one entry per CDR3 protein. The data hold hundreds of thousands of distinct CDR3 sequences, with around a quarter observed a single time. Comment on this clonotype: Its antigen is unknown.

These data also formed part of another study, on T cells of mothers and their children. That investigation notes: It was through the M1S primer of the second PCR that sample barcodes and 2-4 random nucleotides were added. Reads recorded for TCR beta CDR3 numbered over 8 million per mother and roughly 3 million per child.

The sequenced sample consisted of blood. The chain has TRBV6-2 or TRBV6-3 and TRBJ2-3, with D perhaps matching TRBD1 or TRBD2 (5 bases each). The receptor's source is a boy between 2 and 10 years old in good health. CDR3 DNA: TGTGCCAGCAGCAGCAGACCCTCGGGGCCGGATACGCAGTATTTT. This gives the protein CASSSRPSGPDTQYF.